Each of the 5 T cell receptor beta chains below was sequenced from the same sample in a study of cytomegalovirus exposure and HLA in healthy donors (dated 2017 in TCRdb). The method behind the library was the immunoSEQ multiplex PCR assay. A mixture of 60 forward primers for TCR Vbeta segments and 13 reverse primers for TCR Jbeta segments was used in the multiplex PCR. TCRdb took over this immuneACCESS table, retaining in-frame rearrangements with V and J assigned. Such tables are incomplete; in checked studies, under half of the missing clones stem from an unresolved V gene, and the remainder is unexplained. In all, the sample holds some 170,000 clones, and approximately 80% of those were seen once. The ten biggest clones cover about 1.9% of the sample. Sequenced input: PBMCs. The receptors shown here come from a woman between 18 and 30 years old in good health and CMV-seronegative.

The chain uses TRBV29-1 and TRBJ1-2; 8 positions agree with TRBD1. Trimming at V came to 8 bases and at J to 5 bases, leaving 7 bases not matched to a gene. Germline CDR1 reads SQVTM; CDR2 reads ANQGSEA. The CDR3 has 12 residues. CDR3 region: CSTWTGRYGYTF. The DNA for the CDR3 is TGCAGCACTTGGACAGGGCGATATGGCTACACCTTC.

The V gene is TRBV4-1, the J gene TRBJ2-3; a weak D match, TRBD1 (6 bases). Trimming stripped 0 bases from V and 0 bases from J, with 13 bases between. Germline V lookup: CDR1 MGHRA, CDR2 YSYEKL. The CDR3 is 17 amino acids. CDR3 residues: CASSQDRGLTSTDTQYF. The CDR3 bases are TGCGCCAGCAGCCAAGATAGGGGGTTAACTAGCACAGATACGCAGTATTTT.

A single count supports this clone. Relative to the germline gene, one junction end is altered; a read error may explain this. The gene calls are TRBV5-1 and TRBJ1-2; unclear D gene. The germline V gene has CDR1 SGHRS and CDR2 YFSETQ. CDR3 length equals 11 residues. In DNA form, the CDR3 reads TGTGCCAGCAGCTTGGCCTCTGGCTACACCTTC. This gives the protein CASSLASGYTF.

The table lists this clone with a few counts. The chain recombines TRBV30 with TRBJ1-2, with D perhaps TRBD1 (6 bases). V dropped 2 bases and J dropped 7 bases, with 17 bases sitting between them. In germline, CDR1 is GTSNPN, CDR2 SVGIG (reference sequence). The CDR3 consists of 14 residues. The CDR3 reads CAWSLPGTGSGYTF. The DNA for the CDR3 is TGTGCCTGGAGTCTCCCCGGAACAGGGTCTGGCTACACCTTC.

In regard to this clone: Its ends do not fully match the called genes, so a read error is possible. The identical CDR3 is also encoded by other nucleotide sequences in the sample. The rearrangement links TRBV29-1 to TRBJ1-1, with 8 bases fitting TRBD1. Germline CDR1 SQVTM, CDR2 ANQGSEA. This CDR3 region has 13 residues. The CDR3 sequence is CSVATGEGTEAFF. Here the CDR3 DNA reads TGCAGCGTCGCGACAGGGGAGGGCACTGAAGCCTTCTTT.